The rows below give T cell receptor beta chains drawn from one sample of a study of T cells in Graves' hyperthyroidism and ophthalmopathy. TCRdb fed the multiplex PCR reads into MiXCR, producing one record per CDR3 protein. The data show 550,000 to 800,000 distinct CDR3 sequences, about a sixth seen once. The specimen sequenced was blood. These receptors all come from a man younger than 35 with Graves' hyperthyroidism. The CDR3 runs from the conserved cysteine through the conserved F or W. A D gene is named only where the DNA matches it firmly. Some rows mark clone size as missing; the rest say once, few, many or name a class of expanded clone.

d_gene	v_gene	j_gene	abundance	CDR3nt	CDR3aa
-	TRBV28	TRBJ2-1	many	TGTGCCAGCCGATTTGGGGGGAGGTCCTACAATGAGCAGTTCTTC	CASRFGGRSYNEQFF
-	TRBV3-1	TRBJ1-1	-	TGTGCCAGCAGCCGCCACGGGGGGGTATTTGAAGCTTTCTTT	CASSRHGGVFEAFF
TRBD1	TRBV19	TRBJ1-2	few	TGTGCCAGTAGTCTTGGACAGGGGACATTCTACTATGGCTACACCTTC	CASSLGQGTFYYGYTF
-	TRBV20-1	TRBJ2-7	-	TGCAGTGCTAGAGATGGCTACGAGCAGTACTTC	CSARDGYEQYF
-	TRBV20-1	TRBJ2-7	once	TGCAGCGCTCTTTTGGGTGGAAGAAAAGGCGAGCAGTACTTC	CSALLGGRKGEQYF
-	TRBV11-2	TRBJ1-4	-	TGTGCCAGCAGCTCCCGCCCCCTAGGGATTGCAACTAATGAAAAACTGTTTTTT	CASSSRPLGIATNEKLFF
TRBD1	TRBV12-5	TRBJ2-7	many	TGTGCTAGTGGTCTTTCCGGGGACAGATACGAGCAGTACTTC	CASGLSGDRYEQYF
TRBD1	TRBV7-3	TRBJ2-5	few	TGTGCCAGCAGCCAAACAGGGGGCGGAGGGGAGACCCAGTACTTC	CASSQTGGGGETQYF
-	TRBV20-1	TRBJ2-1	-	TGCAGTGCAAAGACAGACGTTGAGCAGTTCTTC	CSAKTDVEQFF
TRBD1	TRBV28	TRBJ1-5	many	TGTGCCAGCAGGCAAGTGGGACAGGGTGACAATCAGCCCCAGCATTTT	CASRQVGQGDNQPQHF
-	TRBV4-1	TRBJ2-7	-	TGCGCCAGCAGCCAAGAGAAGGCAGGTGGCTCCTACGAGCAGTACTTC	CASSQEKAGGSYEQYF
TRBD1	TRBV29-1	TRBJ1-3	-	TGCAGCGTTGTGGACAGGGCCGCTGGAAACACCATATATTTT	CSVVDRAAGNTIYF
-	TRBV7-2	TRBJ2-1	many	TGTGCCAGCAGCCCCGGAAACAATGAGCAGTTCTTC	CASSPGNNEQFF
TRBD1	TRBV2	TRBJ1-2	many	TGTGCCAGCAGTGTTGAACAGGACAGGGTCTTTGGCTACACCTTC	CASSVEQDRVFGYTF
-	TRBV19	TRBJ1-4	few	TGTGCCAGTAGTATAGGCACATATGCAACTAATGAAAAACTGTTTTTT	CASSIGTYATNEKLFF
-	TRBV27	TRBJ2-7	-	TGTGCCAGCAGTTTATCTTGGGGAAACTCCTACGAGCAGTACTTC	CASSLSWGNSYEQYF
-	TRBV6-1	TRBJ1-4	many	TGTGCCAGCAAGGACGACGGTGCAACTAATGAAAAACTGTTTTTT	CASKDDGATNEKLFF
TRBD1	TRBV28	TRBJ1-5	few	TGTGCCAGCATCCTAGGAGGGACAGGGGGTTTCGGGGCCCAGCATTTT	CASILGGTGGFGAQHF
TRBD2	TRBV27	TRBJ2-1	-	TGTGCCAGCAGTCCCCTGTGGGGGAGGGGCGATGAGCAGTTCTTC	CASSPLWGRGDEQFF
-	TRBV9	TRBJ2-7	few	TGTGCCAGCAGCGTAGGGGAGAGGGTGAATCGCAACGAGCAGTACTTC	CASSVGERVNRNEQYF
-	TRBV28	TRBJ2-1	many	TGTGCCAGCGGGATCACCTACAATGAGCAGTTCTTC	CASGITYNEQFF
-	TRBV28	TRBJ1-1	many	TGTGCCAGCAGTCCGGGGGGTGGGGGCACTGAAGCTTTCTTT	CASSPGGGGTEAFF
-	TRBV2	TRBJ1-5	many	TGTGCCAGCAGTGCAGGGGAGTGGCGGCCCCAGCATTTT	CASSAGEWRPQHF